One sample yielded the 23 T cell receptor beta chains listed below, sequenced in a study of cytomegalovirus exposure and HLA in healthy donors. Here immunoSEQ multiplex PCR was the method, and the copy in TCRdb shows in-frame clones only, minus some. The sample has approximately 260,000 clones; around 85% are singletons. Sequencing was performed on PBMCs. Source of these receptors: a woman aged 25-40 years in good health and CMV-seropositive.

This clone came up many times. The rearrangement uses TRBV29-1 and TRBJ2-1, with a weak D call TRBD1 (6 bases). The germline gives CDR1 SQVTM, CDR2 ANQGSEA. This CDR3 is built from 13 residues. V shed 3 bases and J shed 9 bases, with 15 bases lying between them. The CDR3 region has the DNA TGCAGCGTTGACGCAGGGGCTAGAGGTGAGCAGTTCTTC. This translates into CSVDAGARGEQFF.

V and J are TRBV28 and TRBJ2-7; TRBD1 is a possible D gene (6 bases). There are 13 residues in the CDR3. Trimming removed 3 bases at V and 7 bases at J, with 13 bases between. Germline CDR1 MDHEN, CDR2 SYDVKM. CDR3 nucleotide sequence: TGTGCCAGCAGTTTGTGGGGGCTGGGGGAGCAGTACTTC. This codes for CASSLWGLGEQYF.

This rearrangement joins TRBV4-2 to TRBJ2-1; 11 nucleotides align to TRBD2. Germline CDR1 is LGHNA and CDR2 is YNFKEQ. V lost 0 bases, J lost 0 bases, and 16 bases stayed unmatched. This CDR3 is 22 amino acids long. The CDR3 DNA follows: TGTGCCAGCAGCCAAGAGGAGGAAGGGGCGGGACTAGCGGAAACCTCCTACAATGAGCAGTTCTTC. Amino acids: CASSQEEEGAGLAETSYNEQFF.

The gene calls are TRBV5-1 and TRBJ2-1; 7 bases line up with TRBD2. Trimming at V came to 1 base and at J to 2 bases, leaving 3 bases not matched to a gene. This CDR3 is built from 15 residues. CDR1 and CDR2 from the germline V gene are SGHRS and YFSETQ. The CDR3 sequence: CASSLSLAAYNEQFF. Written as DNA, the CDR3 is TGCGCCAGCAGCTTGTCCCTAGCGGCCTACAATGAGCAGTTCTTC.

This rearrangement joins TRBV28 to TRBJ1-1, with 9 bases lining up with TRBD1. Germline assignment: CDR1 MDHEN and CDR2 SYDVKM. CDR3 length: 19 residues. V lost 2 bases, J lost 6 bases, and 19 bases stayed unmatched. The CDR3 sequence is CASSLIGWGQGKGQSEAFF. CDR3 in DNA: TGTGCCAGCAGTTTAATTGGGTGGGGACAGGGTAAAGGGCAGTCTGAAGCTTTCTTT.

V usage is TRBV11-3 and J usage is TRBJ1-3; TRBD1 matches at 7 bases. The CDR3 sequence is 13 residues long. The junction had 5 bases not matched to a gene; V was cut back by 5 bases and J by 7 bases. CDR1 and CDR2 (germline): SGHNT, YENEEA. The DNA of the CDR3 is TGTGCCAGCAGCACAGGGGTTGGGAACACCATATATTTT. Protein product: CASSTGVGNTIYF.

The V gene is TRBV11-2, the J gene TRBJ2-2; 10 nucleotides line up with TRBD2. With V trimmed by 5 bases and J by 4 bases, 7 bases remained unmatched. Germline CDR1 reads SGHAT; CDR2 reads FQNNGV. The CDR3 has 16 residues. CDR3 amino acids: CASSNQREGPTGELFF. The CDR3 coding sequence is TGTGCCAGCAGCAACCAGCGGGAGGGCCCCACCGGGGAGCTGTTTTTT.

This clone was detected only once. The chain employs TRBV2 and TRBJ2-1; 9 bases are shared with TRBD1. The CDR3 contains 13 residues. The V gene end was trimmed by 11 bases and the J gene end by 15 bases; junction bases not matched to a gene: 17. Germline V gene lookup returns CDR1 SNHLY and CDR2 FYNNEI. CDR3 bases: TGTGCCGTAGTCCCGGGACAGGGACCGGTGCCGTTCTTC. This translates into CAVVPGQGPVPFF.

This chain links TRBV4-1 with TRBJ2-7; perhaps TRBD2 as D (6 bases). Germline V gene lookup returns CDR1 MGHRA and CDR2 YSYEKL. CDR3 length equals 15 residues. The V gene lost 1 base and the J gene lost 2 bases, with 12 bases spanning the gap. The CDR3 spells CASSQAEGGPYEQYF. The CDR3 DNA follows: TGCGCCAGCAGCCAAGCGGAGGGCGGCCCCTACGAGCAGTACTTC.

V and J are TRBV28 and TRBJ2-1, with 12 bases fitting TRBD2. Per germline, CDR1 MDHEN and CDR2 SYDVKM. The CDR3 extends over 15 amino acids. Losses at the gene ends were 7 bases for V and 10 bases for J; bases not matched to a gene: 11. CDR3 protein: CASTFRLAGDGEQFF. CDR3 nucleotides: TGTGCCAGCACCTTTCGACTAGCGGGAGATGGGGAGCAGTTCTTC.

The chain links TRBV6-4 to TRBJ2-1; D remains ambiguous. Between the trimmed V and J ends, which lost 4 bases and 0 bases, there was a span of 13 bases. The CDR3 has 16 residues. CDR1 MRHNA and CDR2 SNTAGT come from the germline V gene. The chain's CDR3 is CASSGKQPSSYNEQFF. The CDR3 DNA reads TGTGCCAGCAGTGGGAAACAGCCAAGCTCCTACAATGAGCAGTTCTTC.

The CDR3 sequence is CASRGLAGKQNEQFF. In DNA, the CDR3 is TGTGCCAGCAGGGGGTTAGCGGGGAAACAGAATGAGCAGTTCTTC. The chain combines TRBV27 with TRBJ2-1; 8 bases line up with TRBD2. This CDR3 has 15 amino acids. J was trimmed by 7 bases and V by 6 bases; bases with no gene match: 11. Germline V CDR1 and CDR2: MNHEY, SMNVEV (reference sequence).

The CDR3 DNA is TGTGCCAGCTCACCCCCATCCCGGGGCTACGAGCAGTACTTC. Its protein product is CASSPPSRGYEQYF. The genes are TRBV18 and TRBJ2-7; D perhaps matches TRBD2 (5 bases). The V gene lost 3 bases and the J gene lost 3 bases, with 12 bases spanning the gap. This CDR3 is built from 14 residues. CDR1 is KGHSH and CDR2 is LQKENI in the germline V gene.

J is TRBJ2-3 and V is TRBV6-4; weak D call: TRBD2 (6 bases). V lost 3 bases and J 6 bases, leaving 16 bases between the germline ends. Germline V lookup: CDR1 MRHNA, CDR2 SNTAGT. The CDR3 is 15 residues long. The CDR3 DNA sequence: TGTGCCAGCAGTGAAGGCTCGGGGGAACGGGATACGCAGTATTTT. Translated, it gives CASSEGSGERDTQYF.

The rearrangement joins TRBV6-4 to TRBJ2-2, with unresolved D. This CDR3 spans 16 amino acids. The V end was cut by 2 bases, the J end by 2 bases, with 12 bases between. Germline assignment: CDR1 MRHNA and CDR2 SNTAGT. The CDR3 DNA reads TGTGCCAGCAGTGACGTGGCGGAAGCAAACACCGGGGAGCTGTTTTTT. Its protein is CASSDVAEANTGELFF.

There are a few counts of this clone. The chain uses TRBV6-6 and TRBJ2-7; TRBD1 matches 7 bases. Germline-derived CDR1 and CDR2 are MNHNY and SVGAGI (reference sequence). The CDR3 covers 13 residues. V dropped 6 bases and J dropped 5; count of bases not matched to a gene: 7. The CDR3 region has the DNA TGTGCCAGCAGCGGGACAGTTGAAGACGAGCAGTACTTC. Its translation is CASSGTVEDEQYF.

This chain joins TRBV6-1 and TRBJ2-7; D uncertain. This CDR3 is 12 amino acids long. Deletions cut 0 bases from V and 5 bases from J, with 5 bases between. CDR1 and CDR2 from the germline V gene are MNHNS and SASEGT. Written as DNA, the CDR3 is TGTGCCAGCAGTGAAGCGAGGAACGAGCAGTACTTC. Amino acids: CASSEARNEQYF.

This rearrangement joins TRBV28 to TRBJ2-7, with D perhaps matching TRBD2 (6 bases). This CDR3 is built from 13 residues. Germline loops: CDR1 MDHEN, CDR2 SYDVKM. With 4 bases removed from V and 5 bases from J, the gap between germline ends came to 12 bases. The CDR3 DNA reads TGTGCCAGCAGTTATGGCGGGACCGACGAGCAGTACTTC. Translation gives CASSYGGTDEQYF.

This rearrangement joins TRBV6-1 to TRBJ2-5; possible D gene TRBD2, 7 bases. V dropped 8 bases and J dropped 5 bases, with 15 bases sitting between them. Germline V lookup: CDR1 MNHNS, CDR2 SASEGT. The CDR3 consists of 13 residues. The CDR3 sequence is CASRTGGGETQYF. The CDR3 nucleotides read TGTGCCAGCCGAACGGGGGGCGGTGAGACCCAGTACTTC.

This chain connects TRBV7-3 to TRBJ1-2; D is ambiguous. Trimming removed 3 bases at V and 8 bases at J, with 10 bases between. The germline V gene has CDR1 SGHTA and CDR2 FQGTGA. The CDR3 loop spans 12 amino acids. CDR3 DNA: TGTGCCAGCAGCTTGGGAGGCTTCGGCTACACCTTC. Amino acid sequence: CASSLGGFGYTF.

The chain links TRBV15 to TRBJ2-1, with D possibly TRBD2 on 6 matching bases. The CDR3 covers 20 residues. Looked up from germline, CDR1 is LNHNV and CDR2 is YYDKDF (reference sequence). Trimming stripped 2 bases from V and 9 bases from J, with 32 bases between. The CDR3 protein is CATSRPSLIASRRDMGEQFF. The CDR3 DNA follows: TGTGCCACCAGCAGACCATCCCTAATAGCAAGCAGGAGGGATATGGGTGAGCAGTTCTTC.

The chain has TRBV30 and TRBJ1-4, with 7 bases that match TRBD1. This CDR3 spans 15 amino acids. CDR1 is GTSNPN, CDR2 SVGIG, per germline (reference sequence). V gave up 2 bases and J gave up 3 bases; unmatched junction bases: 6. CDR3 DNA: TGTGCCTGGAGTCCAGGACAGGCGGCTAATGAAAAACTGTTTTTT. Amino acid sequence: CAWSPGQAANEKLFF.

The V gene is TRBV7-9, the J gene TRBJ1-2; no definite D call. Looked up from germline, CDR1 is SEHNR and CDR2 is FQNEAQ (reference sequence). The CDR3 is made up of 14 amino acids. The ends were cut back, 5 bases at V and 1 base at J, with 11 bases in the middle. CDR3 loop: CASSLVLSNYGYTF. The CDR3 region has the DNA TGTGCCAGCAGCCTGGTACTAAGTAACTATGGCTACACCTTC.